This entry is about one TCR beta chain. In its sample, this clone comes out as hyperexpanded (1% or more). No cognate antigen has been identified for it. Per-base quality was not reported, and no clone a single base away is much larger than it. These data are taken from a study of glioma-infiltrating T cells after dendritic cell vaccination (dated by TCRdb to about 2016). A note on the overall study: The cohort comprised approximately 15 glioblastoma patients from Phase I and II dendritic cell vaccination trials, 9 newly diagnosed and 6 with recurrent disease. Patients received autologous tumor lysate-pulsed dendritic cell vaccination between about 2002 and 2013. The vaccine was prepared from monocyte-derived dendritic cells that were cultured for seven days with IL-4 and GM-CSF and then pulsed overnight with autologous tumor lysate. Each patient was given three intradermal dendritic cell vaccine injections, spaced two weeks apart, in the arm below the axilla. Tumor-infiltrating lymphocyte content was quantified and tumor and blood repertoires were compared in dendritic cell-vaccinated glioblastoma patients by deep sequencing of TCR beta CDR3 regions. Survival after dendritic cell vaccination was correlated with TCR sequencing metrics, such as TIL content and the overlap between tumor and blood repertoires.

Patients were selected on the basis of adequate residual fresh-frozen tumor tissue and more than two years of available survival data. An isocitrate dehydrogenase mutation was not carried by any of the glioblastoma patients, although molecular status was otherwise variable. PBMC collection took place before vaccination, two weeks after the third vaccination, and at tumor progression if progression occurred. The Qiagen DNeasy Blood extraction Kit was used for extraction of genomic DNA. Using the immunoSEQ assay, TCRB CDR3 regions were amplified from roughly 1.9 micrograms of genomic DNA, or from all available DNA when less than that was on hand. The multiplex PCR relied on 60 forward primers for TCR V beta segments and 13 reverse primers for J beta segments. To estimate the number of reads per starting template, synthetic control templates were added to each sample at limiting dilution. Reads of 87 bp were generated by sequencing on the Illumina HiSeq System. The study's processing was this. PCR and sequencing errors were removed by a nearest neighbor algorithm that merged closely related sequences. TCR overlap was defined as the percentage of unique tumor TCR beta sequences that were also found in the peripheral blood of the same patient. Not all clones reach the TCRdb copy of this immuneACCESS table, which keeps in-frame sequences only. Checked studies attribute under half of the gap to unresolved V genes and leave the rest unexplained. V and J calls and clone size are copied from that table; D and trimming were computed from the DNA. The sample has fewer than 25,000 clones on record, around 74% of them singletons. Under 40% of the sample rests with the top ten.

Taken from cysteine to phenylalanine, the CDR3 has 15 residues. The retained sequence is limited to the CDR3, 45 bases, with the frame set at the first base. From a lookup of the germline V gene, CDR1 and CDR2 are WSHSY and SAAADI. V is pared back by 1 base and J by 0 bases, with 10 bases lying between the germline termini. Overall study outcomes, separate from this receptor: Higher estimated pretreatment TIL content predicted longer time to progression and overall survival after dendritic cell vaccination. The cohort was small and heterogeneous, and full blood and tumor sets were available for few patients, with initial-recurrent tumor pairs available for even fewer patients. No direct relationship between TCR clonality and survival was found, suggesting a diverse polyclonal response may matter. The response model built on TCR overlap across three groups was characterized as speculative, with prospective validation still needed.

The sequenced sample was blood, obtained before dendritic cell vaccination. The chain employs TRBV10-2 and TRBJ2-7; a weak D assignment points to TRBD2 (6 bases agree). This receptor was identified in a human donor with glioblastoma. The CDR3 amino acid sequence is: CASSEYAGPSYEQYF. At the DNA level, the sequence is TGCGCCAGCAGTGAGTACGCGGGACCCTCCTACGAGCAGTACTTC.